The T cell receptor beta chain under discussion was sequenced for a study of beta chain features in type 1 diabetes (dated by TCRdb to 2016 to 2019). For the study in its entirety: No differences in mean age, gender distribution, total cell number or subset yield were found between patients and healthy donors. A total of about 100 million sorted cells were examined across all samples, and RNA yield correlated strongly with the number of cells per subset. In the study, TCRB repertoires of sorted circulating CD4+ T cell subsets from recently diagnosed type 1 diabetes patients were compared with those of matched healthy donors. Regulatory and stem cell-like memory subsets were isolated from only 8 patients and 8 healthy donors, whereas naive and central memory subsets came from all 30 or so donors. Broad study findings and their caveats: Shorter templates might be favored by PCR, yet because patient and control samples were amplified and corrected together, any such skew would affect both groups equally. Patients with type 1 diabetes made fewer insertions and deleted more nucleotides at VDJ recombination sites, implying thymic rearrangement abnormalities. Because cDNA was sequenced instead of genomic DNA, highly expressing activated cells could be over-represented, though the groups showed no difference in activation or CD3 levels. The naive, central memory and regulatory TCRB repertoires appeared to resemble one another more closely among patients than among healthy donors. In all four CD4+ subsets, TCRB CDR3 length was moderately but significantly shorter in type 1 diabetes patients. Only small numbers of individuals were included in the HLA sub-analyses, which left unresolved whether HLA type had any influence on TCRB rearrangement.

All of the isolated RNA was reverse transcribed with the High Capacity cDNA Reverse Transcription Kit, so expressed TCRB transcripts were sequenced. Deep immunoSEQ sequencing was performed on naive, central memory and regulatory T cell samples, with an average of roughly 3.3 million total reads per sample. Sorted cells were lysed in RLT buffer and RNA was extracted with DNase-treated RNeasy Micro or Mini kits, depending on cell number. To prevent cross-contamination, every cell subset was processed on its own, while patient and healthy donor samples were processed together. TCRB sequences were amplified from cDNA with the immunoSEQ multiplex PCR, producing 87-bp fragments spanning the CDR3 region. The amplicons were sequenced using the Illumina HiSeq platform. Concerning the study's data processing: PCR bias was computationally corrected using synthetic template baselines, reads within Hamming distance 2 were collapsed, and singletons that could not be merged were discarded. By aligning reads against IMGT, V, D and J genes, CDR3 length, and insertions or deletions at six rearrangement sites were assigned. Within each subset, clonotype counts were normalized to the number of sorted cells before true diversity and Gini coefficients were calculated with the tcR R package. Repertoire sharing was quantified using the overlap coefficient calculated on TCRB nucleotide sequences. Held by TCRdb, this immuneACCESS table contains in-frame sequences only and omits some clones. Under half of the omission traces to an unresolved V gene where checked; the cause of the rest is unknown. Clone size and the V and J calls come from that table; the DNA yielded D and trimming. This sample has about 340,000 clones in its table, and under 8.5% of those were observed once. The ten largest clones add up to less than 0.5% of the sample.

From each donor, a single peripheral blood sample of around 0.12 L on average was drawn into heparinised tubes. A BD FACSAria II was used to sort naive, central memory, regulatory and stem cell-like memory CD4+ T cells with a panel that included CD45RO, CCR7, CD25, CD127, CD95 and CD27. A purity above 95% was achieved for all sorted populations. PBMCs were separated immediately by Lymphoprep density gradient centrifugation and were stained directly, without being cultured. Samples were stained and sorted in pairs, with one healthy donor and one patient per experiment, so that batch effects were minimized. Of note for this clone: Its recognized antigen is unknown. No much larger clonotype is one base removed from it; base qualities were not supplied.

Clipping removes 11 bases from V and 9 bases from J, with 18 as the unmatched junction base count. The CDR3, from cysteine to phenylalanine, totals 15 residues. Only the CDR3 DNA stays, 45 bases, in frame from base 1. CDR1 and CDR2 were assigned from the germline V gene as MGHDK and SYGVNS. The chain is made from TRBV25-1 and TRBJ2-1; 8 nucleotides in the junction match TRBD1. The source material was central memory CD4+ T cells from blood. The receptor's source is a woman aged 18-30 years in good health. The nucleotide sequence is TGTGCCGTATGGGGGCAGGGGGCTGGGGTAGGTGAGCAGTTCTTC. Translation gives CAVWGQGAGVGEQFF. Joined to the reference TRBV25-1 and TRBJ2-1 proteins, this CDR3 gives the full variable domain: EADIYQTPRYLVIGTGKKITLECSQTMGHDKMYWYQQDPGMELHLIHYSYGVNSTEKGDLSSESTVSRIRTEHFPLTLESARPSHTSQYLCAVWGQGAGVGEQFFGPGTRLTVL.